The next 13 T cell receptor beta chains were all read from a single sample in a study of T cell repertoires in aging, cancer and after chemotherapy. Peripheral blood genomic DNA, not sorted cells or RNA, was the template. Multiplex touch-down PCR with TRB-A/B primers amplified rearranged V-D-J TRB sequences. TCRdb processed the multiplex PCR reads anew with MiXCR; each CDR3 protein has one entry. The sample includes 12,000 or so distinct CDR3 sequences, about 28% seen only once; the top ten take over 9%. Sequenced input: blood. Source of these receptors: a human donor in good health. The donor label of this sample is uncertain.

The chain carries TRBV6-2 or TRBV6-3 and TRBJ2-3; 9 nucleotides align to TRBD2. V was pared by 7 bases and J by 5 bases, with 7 bases of the junction left unmatched. Looked up from germline, CDR1 is MNHEY and CDR2 is SVGEGT. The CDR3 has 14 amino acids. Written as DNA, the CDR3 is TGTGCCAGCACGGGCGGGGGGGCGAGAGATACGCAGTATTTT. Its translation: CASTGGGARDTQYF.

This sequence joins TRBV5-1 and TRBJ2-3; 10 positions match TRBD1. Trimming took 0 bases from V and 4 from J; bases not matched to a gene: 5. Germline V gene lookup returns CDR1 SGHRS and CDR2 YFSETQ. CDR3 size: 16 residues. CDR3 DNA: TGCGCCAGCAGCTTGGTGACAGGGGGCCTCGCAGATACGCAGTATTTT. It is translated as CASSLVTGGLADTQYF.

V is TRBV12-3 or TRBV12-4 and J is TRBJ2-7; D is possibly TRBD1 or TRBD2 (6 bases each). V was pared by 0 bases and J by 2 bases, with 20 bases between. The CDR3 contains 18 residues. CDR3 amino acids: CASSLADWGGTLAYEQYF. CDR3 coding DNA: TGTGCCAGCAGTTTAGCCGATTGGGGCGGGACACTAGCCTACGAGCAGTACTTC.

This sequence joins TRBV5-5 and TRBJ2-2; D gene ambiguous. The germline V and J ends were trimmed by 0 bases and 3 bases, with 12 bases remaining between them. The CDR3 has 16 amino acids. Germline CDR1 is SGHKS and CDR2 is YYEKEE (reference sequence). The CDR3 sequence: CASSLGASADTGELFF. CDR3 DNA: TGTGCCAGCAGCTTGGGTGCTAGTGCTGACACCGGGGAGCTGTTTTTT.

The rearrangement uses TRBV6-1 and TRBJ1-1; 10 nucleotides match TRBD1. The J segment lost 4 bases and the V segment lost 5 bases, leaving 7 bases of the junction unmatched. This CDR3 is built from 15 residues. Germline V gene lookup returns CDR1 MNHNS and CDR2 SASEGT. CDR3 amino acids: CASSRTGGRGTEAFF. Written as DNA, the CDR3 is TGTGCCAGCAGTAGGACAGGGGGAAGAGGCACTGAAGCTTTCTTT.

CDR3: CASSEGSGSSTKYF. As DNA, the CDR3 is TGCGCCAGCAGTGAGGGCAGCGGCTCCTCGACGAAGTACTTC. The J gene is TRBJ2-7, the V gene TRBV10-1; a weak D match, TRBD2 (5 bases). Looked up from germline, CDR1 is WNHNN and CDR2 is SYGVQD (reference sequence). Trimming took 2 bases from V and 11 from J, leaving 19 bases between them. CDR3 length equals 14 residues.

This clonotype was picked up a small number of times. This chain links TRBV6-5 with TRBJ2-7; the D gene is possibly TRBD2 (5 bases). This CDR3 is built from 14 residues. Trimming left V 2 bases short and J 5 bases short, with 13 bases between. Per germline, CDR1 MNHEY and CDR2 SVGAGI. The CDR3 region has the DNA TGTGCCAGCAGTTACGTCCGAGGGTTCCACGAGCAGTACTTC. Protein product: CASSYVRGFHEQYF.

By its share, this clonotype is medium-sized. The V gene is TRBV6-5, the J gene TRBJ1-3; D not certain. CDR1 is MNHEY and CDR2 is SVGAGI in the germline V gene. This CDR3 is 17 amino acids long. Trimming removed 4 bases at V and 0 bases at J, with 16 bases between. The DNA of the CDR3 is TGTGCCAGCAGTTCCGGCGAATGGGTCTCCTCTGGAAACACCATATATTTT. Encoded protein: CASSSGEWVSSGNTIYF.

The chain has TRBV6-6 and TRBJ1-3, with D tentatively TRBD1 (6 bases). Trimming pared 5 bases from V and 1 base from J, leaving 15 bases between. The germline CDR1 and CDR2 sequences are MNHNY and SVGAGI (reference sequence). The CDR3 totals 16 residues. CDR3 amino acids: CASSEPGRGSGNTIYF. In nucleotides, the CDR3 is TGTGCCAGCAGTGAACCGGGCAGGGGTTCTGGAAACACCATATATTTT.

This clonotype has a handful of counts. V and J are TRBV19 and TRBJ2-3; TRBD2 agrees at 11 bases. The CDR3 covers 19 residues. J lost 0 bases, V lost 1 base, and 9 bases had no gene match. Germline V gives CDR1 LNHDA, CDR2 SQIVND (reference sequence). In nucleotides, the CDR3 is TGTGCCAGTAGTATAGCAGGAACTAGCGGGGGCCCTAGCACAGATACGCAGTATTTT. Residues: CASSIAGTSGGPSTDTQYF.

This clonotype came up a few times. The V gene is TRBV6-5, the J gene TRBJ1-2; the D is unclear. This CDR3 contains 12 residues. The V gene's germline CDR1 is MNHEY and CDR2 SVGAGI. Between the trimmed V and J ends, which lost 6 bases and 6 bases, there was a span of 11 bases. DNA of the CDR3: TGTGCCAGCAGCTTCTCCGGTGATGGCTACACCTTC. This sequence encodes CASSFSGDGYTF.

Of note for this clonotype: It may be a read error: a sequence one base away is much more abundant. The gene calls are TRBV27 and TRBJ2-5; 9 bases are shared with TRBD2. V lost 6 bases, J lost 1 base, and 3 bases stayed unmatched. Germline CDR1 is MNHEY and CDR2 is SMNVEV (reference sequence). The CDR3 has 14 amino acids. CDR3 coding DNA: TGTGCCAGCAGCTGGACTAGCGCCCAAGAGACCCAGTACTTC. Protein sequence: CASSWTSAQETQYF.

The chain has TRBV15 and TRBJ2-1, with a tentative D call TRBD1 (5 bases). V was pared by 4 bases and J by 10 bases, with 14 bases between. The CDR3 runs to 13 residues. Germline-derived CDR1 and CDR2 are LNHNV and YYDKDF (reference sequence). The CDR3 DNA is TGTGCCACCAGCATTTCACGAGCAGGGGAGCAGTTCTTC. Translating it yields CATSISRAGEQFF.